Below are 15 T cell receptor beta chains sequenced from a single sample in a study of blood T cell repertoires in COVID-19. The data were produced by immunoSEQ multiplex PCR, yet TCRdb's version contains in-frame clones alone and is incomplete. The data show 250,000 to 300,000 clones, approximately 86% seen once. What was sequenced was peripheral blood. The source is a woman between 45 and 60 years old who had recovered from COVID-19.

This chain uses TRBV9 with TRBJ2-7; possibly TRBD1 for D (6 bases). Trimming pared 5 bases from V and 6 bases from J, leaving 24 bases between. The CDR3 has 16 residues. The germline V gene has CDR1 SGDLS and CDR2 YYNGEE. CDR3 protein: CASSRSSQGKYGEQYF. CDR3 bases: TGTGCCAGCAGTCGTAGCTCCCAGGGGAAGTATGGCGAGCAGTACTTC.

The chain is built from TRBV27 and TRBJ2-7, with a weak D call TRBD1 (6 bases). CDR3 length: 12 residues. The V gene lost 8 bases and the J gene lost 4 bases, with 12 bases spanning the gap. Germline-derived CDR1 and CDR2 are MNHEY and SMNVEV (reference sequence). CDR3 sequence (DNA): TGTGCCAGCGGTGGACAGACTTACGAGCAGTACTTC. Its protein product is CASGGQTYEQYF.

The rearrangement joins TRBV11-2 to TRBJ2-2, with 8 positions matching TRBD1. The V and J ends lost 5 bases and 5 bases, in that order; junction bases with no gene match: 7. The CDR3 length is 15 residues. CDR1 is SGHAT, CDR2 FQNNGV, per germline. The chain's CDR3 is CASSEGTGSTGELFF. CDR3 bases: TGTGCCAGCAGCGAGGGGACAGGATCTACCGGGGAGCTGTTTTTT.

V usage is TRBV12-3 or TRBV12-4 and J usage is TRBJ2-2, with D possibly TRBD1 on 6 matching bases. Trimming removed 5 bases at V and 13 bases at J, with 14 bases between. CDR3 length: 12 residues. CDR3 in DNA: TGTGCCAGCAGTCCATCAGGGGTCGGGCTGTTTTTT. Translated: CASSPSGVGLFF.

This clone was observed once. V gene TRBV6-6 combines with J gene TRBJ2-7; D possibly corresponds to TRBD1 (6 bases). The CDR3 runs 13 residues. Trimming took off 6 bases at V and 5 bases at J, with 14 bases between the two ends. Per the germline V gene, CDR1 is MNHNY and CDR2 is SVGAGI (reference sequence). The CDR3 sequence is CASSPRGTDEQYF. CDR3 sequence (DNA): TGTGCCAGCAGCCCCAGGGGTACCGACGAGCAGTACTTC.

In this sample, this clone turned up once. CDR3 protein: CASSLAGSYEQYF. For the CDR3, the DNA is TGTGCCAGCAGCTTAGCCGGCTCCTACGAGCAGTACTTC. The J gene is TRBJ2-7, the V gene TRBV13; D unclear. This CDR3 comprises 13 residues. V lost 1 base and J lost 0, with 4 bases in between. Per germline, CDR1 PRHDT and CDR2 FYEKMQ (reference sequence).

V is TRBV4-3 and J is TRBJ2-5; 7 bases agree with TRBD1. The CDR3 extends over 16 amino acids. J lost 9 bases, V lost 4 bases, and 17 bases had no gene match. Germline assignment: CDR1 LGHNA and CDR2 YSLEER. CDR3 amino acids: CASSRTLRQGNSAQYF. The CDR3, as DNA: TGCGCCAGCAGCCGAACTTTGCGACAGGGTAATTCGGCCCAGTACTTC.

This chain connects TRBV5-5 to TRBJ1-2; 8 bases line up with TRBD1. The CDR3 totals 14 residues. The germline gives CDR1 SGHKS, CDR2 YYEKEE (reference sequence). Losses at the gene ends were 2 bases for V and 6 bases for J; bases not matched to a gene: 6. The CDR3: CASSFWTGLDGYTF. The CDR3 DNA follows: TGTGCCAGCAGCTTTTGGACAGGGCTTGATGGCTACACCTTC.

The chain couples TRBV19 to TRBJ2-3; 8 bases fit TRBD1. The CDR3 totals 13 residues. Germline assignment: CDR1 LNHDA and CDR2 SQIVND (reference sequence). V trimming: 5 bases; J trimming: 6 bases; junction bases outside the gene matches: 4. In DNA, the CDR3 is TGTGCCAGTAGTCGGGACAGGAAGGATACGCAGTATTTT. As protein: CASSRDRKDTQYF.

The chain is built from TRBV27 and TRBJ1-5, with D unclear. The CDR3 is made up of 13 amino acids. CDR1 is MNHEY, CDR2 SMNVEV, per germline (reference sequence). V lost 2 bases, J lost 7 bases, and 9 bases lay in between. CDR3 sequence: CASSLISGQPQHF. CDR3 DNA: TGTGCCAGCAGTTTAATCAGCGGCCAGCCCCAGCATTTT.

V is TRBV6-2 or TRBV6-3 and J is TRBJ2-3; 7 positions agree with TRBD1. CDR1 and CDR2 (germline): MNHEY, SVGEGT. This CDR3 spans 15 amino acids. V was pared by 5 bases and J by 2 bases, with 7 bases of the junction left unmatched. The CDR3 here is CASSPGQADTDTQYF. The CDR3 DNA reads TGTGCCAGCAGTCCCGGACAGGCAGACACAGATACGCAGTATTTT.

About this clone itself: In the same sample, other DNA sequences code for this CDR3. The J gene is TRBJ2-2, the V gene TRBV28, with a tentative D call TRBD2 (5 bases). CDR1 is MDHEN and CDR2 is SYDVKM in the germline V gene. The V gene lost 2 bases and the J gene lost 2 bases, with 9 bases spanning the gap. The CDR3 runs 15 residues. The chain's CDR3 is CASSLGGYNTGELFF. DNA of the CDR3: TGTGCCAGCAGTTTAGGAGGTTACAACACCGGGGAGCTGTTTTTT.

The V call is TRBV7-2, the J call TRBJ2-1; possibly TRBD2 for D (5 bases). CDR3 length: 14 amino acids. Germline V CDR1 and CDR2: SGHTA, FQGNSA. The ends were cut back, 0 bases at V and 7 bases at J, with 10 bases in the middle. DNA of the CDR3: TGTGCCAGCAGCTTAGCCTCGGGGATGAATGAGCAGTTCTTC. Translating gives CASSLASGMNEQFF.

The chain recombines TRBV7-3 with TRBJ2-5; 11 bases are shared with TRBD2. The CDR3 runs 17 residues. Germline CDR1 and CDR2: SGHTA and FQGTGA. V trimming: 0 bases; J trimming: 2 bases; junction bases outside the gene matches: 5. The CDR3 DNA follows: TGTGCCAGCAGCTTAACTGCGGTAGCGGGGGGGCAAGAGACCCAGTACTTC. Its protein product is CASSLTAVAGGQETQYF. Drawing the rest from reference TRBV7-3 and TRBJ2-5, the complete variable domain is GAGVSQTPSNKVTEKGKYVELRCDPISGHTALYWYRQSLGQGPEFLIYFQGTGAADDSGLPNDRFFAVRPEGSVSTLKIQRTERGDSAVYLCASSLTAVAGGQETQYFGPGTRLLVL.

This clone was seen once. The chain is built from TRBV2 and TRBJ2-1; D not resolved. The CDR3 is made up of 15 amino acids. The V end lost 4 bases, the J end lost 5 bases, and 15 bases lay between the germline ends. Looked up from germline, CDR1 is SNHLY and CDR2 is FYNNEI. CDR3 protein: CASSGALTYDNEQFF. CDR3 DNA: TGTGCCAGCAGTGGCGCCCTTACCTACGACAATGAGCAGTTCTTC.